A single sample is the source of the 18 T cell receptor beta chains below, sequenced in a study of cytomegalovirus exposure and HLA in healthy donors. 60 Vbeta and 13 Jbeta primers were used in PCR. The assay was immunoSEQ multiplex PCR, and TCRdb's table has in-frame clones only and misses some. Of some 60,000 clones listed, roughly four fifths are singletons. Sequenced: PBMCs. These receptors came from a human donor in good health.

This chain links TRBV4-3 with TRBJ1-6, with D uncertain. Trimming stripped 5 bases from V and 0 bases from J, with 14 bases between. This CDR3 is built from 17 residues. Per the germline V gene, CDR1 is LGHNA and CDR2 is YSLEER. CDR3 DNA: TGCGCCAGCAGCTATCGCGGATCGAGCTCCTATAATTCACCCCTCCACTTT. It is translated as CASSYRGSSSYNSPLHF.

The chain has TRBV6-6 and TRBJ1-6, with D perhaps matching TRBD1 (5 bases). The CDR3 extends over 14 amino acids. The germline V and J ends were trimmed by 5 bases and 10 bases, with 15 bases remaining between them. CDR1 is MNHNY, CDR2 SVGAGI, per germline (reference sequence). DNA for the CDR3: TGTGCCAGCAGTCCAGGGCAAGCCGCGTCACCCCTCCACTTT. Its translation: CASSPGQAASPLHF.

Here the CDR3 reads CASSLADRTQYF. The CDR3 nucleotides read TGTGCCAGCAGCTTAGCGGACAGAACCCAGTACTTC. This chain links TRBV7-2 with TRBJ2-5; D perhaps matches TRBD1 (6 bases). The CDR3 spans 12 residues. The V end lost 0 bases, the J end lost 8 bases, and 7 bases lay between the germline ends. CDR1 and CDR2 from the germline V gene are SGHTA and FQGNSA.

The V call is TRBV18, the J call TRBJ2-7, with a possible D match to TRBD1 (6 bases). CDR1 is KGHSH and CDR2 is LQKENI in the germline V gene. The CDR3 is 14 residues long. Trimming took 3 bases from V and 5 from J, leaving 14 bases between them. In DNA form, the CDR3 reads TGTGCCAGCTCACCCAGCACAGGGTACCACGAGCAGTACTTC. Translating gives CASSPSTGYHEQYF.

The chain carries TRBV28 and TRBJ1-1, with 9 bases identical to TRBD1. V lost 10 bases, J lost 3 bases, and 6 bases stayed unmatched. The CDR3 has 13 residues. Germline loops: CDR1 MDHEN, CDR2 SYDVKM. The CDR3 bases are TGTGCCACAAAGGACAGGGGCGACACTGAAGCTTTCTTT. Its protein is CATKDRGDTEAFF.

In its sample, this clone was seen once. V and J are TRBV18 and TRBJ2-2, with D unresolved. Germline CDR1 KGHSH, CDR2 LQKENI. The germline V and J ends were trimmed by 2 bases and 4 bases, with 11 bases remaining between them. CDR3 length: 15 amino acids. Here the CDR3 DNA reads TGTGCCAGCTCACCAGGTGCGCAGGTCACCGGGGAGCTGTTTTTT. Its protein product is CASSPGAQVTGELFF.

The V call is TRBV19, the J call TRBJ1-2; no reliable D call. Trimming took 6 bases from V and 7 from J, leaving 21 bases between them. This CDR3 has 15 residues. Germline CDR1 is LNHDA and CDR2 is SQIVND (reference sequence). The DNA of the CDR3 is TGTGCCAGTAGGCCGGATGGGCCCCACTCTCGTGGCTACACCTTC. Its translation: CASRPDGPHSRGYTF. Full variable domain (missing parts from reference TRBV19 and TRBJ1-2): DGGITQSPKYLFRKEGQNVTLSCEQNLNHDAMYWYRQDPGQGLRLIYYSQIVNDFQKGDIAEGYSVSREKKESFPLTVTSAQKNPTAFYLCASRPDGPHSRGYTFGSGTRLTVV.

The chain has TRBV7-3 and TRBJ2-2; 9 bases are shared with TRBD2. V trimming: 2 bases; J trimming: 5 bases; junction bases outside the gene matches: 12. Germline V lookup: CDR1 SGHTA, CDR2 FQGTGA. The CDR3 totals 18 residues. The CDR3 DNA reads as TGTGCCAGCAGCTTAGCGGATAAGGGAGCGGGGGGTACCGGGGAGCTGTTTTTT. Translated: CASSLADKGAGGTGELFF.

The chain joins TRBV5-1 to TRBJ1-1, with 7 bases lining up with TRBD1. V gave up 0 bases and J gave up 2 bases; unmatched junction bases: 7. From germline, CDR1 is SGHRS and CDR2 YFSETQ. The CDR3 is 16 amino acids. CDR3 amino acids: CASSLAMGQLNTEAFF. CDR3 coding DNA: TGCGCCAGCAGCTTGGCTATGGGACAGCTAAACACTGAAGCTTTCTTT.

Written as DNA, the CDR3 is TGTGCCAGCAGCTTAAGAAAGGGGGACATGCTGTTTTTT. It encodes CASSLRKGDMLFF. The chain joins TRBV7-3 to TRBJ1-4; D may be TRBD1 (6 bases). Germline values: CDR1 SGHTA, CDR2 FQGTGA. V shed 1 base and J shed 14 bases, with 14 bases lying between them. This CDR3 has 13 residues.

This clone came up a few times. In DNA, the CDR3 is TGTGCCAGCCGGTCACAGACGGCCCTCCACTTT. It is translated as CASRSQTALHF. The J gene is TRBJ1-6, the V gene TRBV27; D remains ambiguous. The CDR3 consists of 11 residues. Germline CDR1 and CDR2: MNHEY and SMNVEV (reference sequence). V was shortened by 8 bases and J by 14 bases, with 13 bases between the two germline ends.

This chain joins TRBV5-6 and TRBJ2-7; 7 nucleotides match TRBD1. This CDR3 has 13 residues. Germline V CDR1 and CDR2: SGHDT, YYEEEE. The V gene end was trimmed by 3 bases and the J gene end by 0 bases; junction bases not matched to a gene: 0. The CDR3 protein is CASSWTGSYEQYF. The DNA of the CDR3 is TGTGCCAGCAGCTGGACAGGCTCCTACGAGCAGTACTTC. Combining the CDR3 with reference TRBV5-6 and TRBJ2-7 gives the whole variable domain DAGVTQSPTHLIKTRGQQVTLRCSPKSGHDTVSWYQQALGQGPQFIFQYYEEEERQRGNFPDRFSGHQFPNYSSELNVNALLLGDSALYLCASSWTGSYEQYFGPGTRLTVT.

The genes are TRBV9 and TRBJ2-1; 9 bases are a match to TRBD2. V shed 4 bases, J shed 1 base, and the junction held 6 bases outside the gene matches. The CDR3 length is 16 residues. CDR1 is SGDLS and CDR2 is YYNGEE in the germline V gene. The CDR3 nucleotides read TGTGCCAGCAGCTTGGCGACTAGCGGATCCTACAATGAGCAGTTCTTC. This encodes CASSLATSGSYNEQFF.

The V call is TRBV7-8, the J call TRBJ2-7; 9 bases are shared with TRBD2. V dropped 4 bases and J dropped 2; count of bases not matched to a gene: 12. The germline V gene has CDR1 SGHVS and CDR2 FQNEAQ. The CDR3 contains 17 residues. CDR3 residues: CASSYHPTSGLTYEQYF. CDR3 bases: TGTGCCAGCAGCTATCATCCCACTAGCGGGCTAACCTACGAGCAGTACTTC.

The V gene is TRBV6-5, the J gene TRBJ1-1; a weak D match, TRBD1 (5 bases). The germline V and J ends were trimmed by 0 bases and 1 base, with 9 bases remaining between them. CDR3 length equals 15 residues. Germline assignment: CDR1 MNHEY and CDR2 SVGAGI. CDR3 sequence: CASSYSRQRNTEAFF. CDR3 bases: TGTGCCAGCAGTTACTCGAGACAGAGGAACACTGAAGCTTTCTTT.

The chain recombines TRBV5-1 with TRBJ2-2, with TRBD1 identical over 7 bases. Germline V gives CDR1 SGHRS, CDR2 YFSETQ. The CDR3 loop spans 14 amino acids. V dropped 4 bases and J dropped 3; count of bases not matched to a gene: 3. CDR3 in DNA: TGCGCCAGCAGCAGAGGACAGGACACCGGGGAGCTGTTTTTT. This encodes CASSRGQDTGELFF.

This clone was observed once. The J gene is TRBJ2-7, the V gene TRBV6-1, with D uncertain. Trimming pared 3 bases from V and 5 bases from J, leaving 8 bases between. CDR1 is MNHNS and CDR2 is SASEGT in the germline V gene. There are 12 residues in the CDR3. CDR3 loop: CASSDLSHEQYF. The CDR3 DNA is TGTGCCAGCAGTGACCTCAGTCACGAGCAGTACTTC.

The chain joins TRBV18 to TRBJ1-2, with D perhaps TRBD1 (6 bases). Germline CDR1 reads KGHSH; CDR2 reads LQKENI. This CDR3 is 13 amino acids long. Trimming removed 5 bases at V and 7 bases at J, with 14 bases between. The CDR3 is CASSSVLGAGYTF. The CDR3 DNA sequence: TGTGCCAGCTCATCCGTTCTGGGGGCTGGCTACACCTTC. Variable domain in full (rest from reference TRBV18 and TRBJ1-2): NAGVMQNPRHLVRRRGQEARLRCSPMKGHSHVYWYRQLPEEGLKFMVYLQKENIIDESGMPKERFSAEFPKEGPSILRIQQVVRGDSAAYFCASSSVLGAGYTFGSGTRLTVV.